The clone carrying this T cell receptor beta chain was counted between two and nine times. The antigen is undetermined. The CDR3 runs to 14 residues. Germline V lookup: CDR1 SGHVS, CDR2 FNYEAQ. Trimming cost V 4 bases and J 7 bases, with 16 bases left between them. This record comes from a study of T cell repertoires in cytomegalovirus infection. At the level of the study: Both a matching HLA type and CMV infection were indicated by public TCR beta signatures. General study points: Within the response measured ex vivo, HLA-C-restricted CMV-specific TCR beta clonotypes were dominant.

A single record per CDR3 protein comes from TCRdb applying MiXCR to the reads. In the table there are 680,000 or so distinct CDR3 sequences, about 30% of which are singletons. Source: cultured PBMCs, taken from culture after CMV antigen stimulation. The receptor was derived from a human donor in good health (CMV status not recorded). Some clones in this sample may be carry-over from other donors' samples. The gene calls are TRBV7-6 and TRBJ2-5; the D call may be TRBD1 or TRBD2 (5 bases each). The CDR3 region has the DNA TGTGCCAGCAGCTGGAGAGGGGATCGGGTGACCCAGTACTTC. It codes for CASSWRGDRVTQYF.